Below are 4 T cell receptor beta chains sequenced from a single sample in a study of T cells in Graves' hyperthyroidism and ophthalmopathy. TCR beta CDR3 regions were amplified from RNA. Researchers ran a first-round RT-PCR on the TCR CDR3 using the HTBI primer set. TCRdb redid the calling of the multiplex PCR reads with MiXCR, one entry per CDR3 protein. The sample yields around 400,000 distinct CDR3 sequences, 13% seen once. The sequenced sample was blood. The receptors stem from a woman under 30 with Graves' hyperthyroidism.

There are many counts of this clonotype. The chain combines TRBV3-1 with TRBJ2-3, with unresolved D. The germline CDR1 and CDR2 sequences are LGHDT and YNNKEL (reference sequence). The CDR3 has 16 residues. V gave up 4 bases and J gave up 2 bases, with 16 bases separating them. The CDR3 protein is CASSPLVGSITDTQYF. CDR3 DNA: TGTGCCAGCAGCCCTCTGGTGGGGTCTATCACAGATACGCAGTATTTT.

The J gene is TRBJ2-7, the V gene TRBV20-1; perhaps TRBD2 as D (7 bases). Trimming removed 3 bases from V and 10 bases from J, with 13 bases in between. In germline, CDR1 is DFQATT, CDR2 SNEGSKA (reference sequence). CDR3 length equals 11 residues. CDR3 amino acids: CSARRGGDQYF. Here the CDR3 DNA reads TGCAGTGCTAGGAGGGGGGGAGACCAGTACTTC.

This clonotype came up many times. The rearrangement links TRBV29-1 to TRBJ2-1, with 11 bases identical to TRBD1. There are 14 residues in the CDR3. V trimming: 6 bases; J trimming: 5 bases; junction bases outside the gene matches: 6. CDR1 and CDR2 from the germline V gene are SQVTM and ANQGSEA. The CDR3 DNA follows: TGCAGCGTCCAAGGACAGGGGGCGGACAATGAGCAGTTCTTC. This translates into CSVQGQGADNEQFF.

This clonotype appeared many times. This chain joins TRBV2 and TRBJ2-1; 10 nucleotides align to TRBD2. The CDR3 consists of 14 residues. Germline V gives CDR1 SNHLY, CDR2 FYNNEI. Trimming at V came to 10 bases and at J to 4 bases, leaving 7 bases not matched to a gene. CDR3 sequence reads: CATKLAGGYNEQFF. The CDR3 DNA reads TGTGCCACAAAGTTAGCGGGAGGTTACAATGAGCAGTTCTTC. Full variable domain (rest looked up from reference TRBV2 and TRBJ2-1): EPEVTQTPSHQVTQMGQEVILRCVPISNHLYFYWYRQILGQKVEFLVSFYNNEISEKSEIFDDQFSVERPDGSNFTLKIRSTKLEDSAMYFCATKLAGGYNEQFFGPGTRLTVL.